This T cell receptor (beta chain) came from a study of identical twins. General study points: Out-of-frame TCR alpha sharing observed in monozygotic twins exceeded model estimates. Out-of-frame alpha sequences shared between twins exhibited an excess of low generation probability. Zero-insertion analyses might be partly confounded by invariant T cells like MAIT and iNKT. Fewer insertions characterized abundant cord blood beta clonotypes, whereas memory repertoires showed none.

In TCRdb, the 5' RACE reads were re-called with MiXCR into one record per CDR3 protein. Among a few hundred thousand distinct CDR3 sequences listed, over 9% were seen once. This CDR3 has 13 amino acids. The V and J ends lost 6 bases and 8 bases, in that order; junction bases with no gene match: 6. CDR1 is SGHNT and CDR2 is YENEEA in the germline V gene. This clonotype was seen many times. Its specificity is not known. These records were also assigned to another study, of yellow fever vaccine responses in identical twins.

The chain links TRBV11-3 to TRBJ2-4; TRBD2 aligns across 8 bases. This TCR derives from a woman aged 18 to 35 in good health. Source material: CD8+ T cells sorted from blood. CDR3 sequence (DNA): TGTGCCAGCAGTCTGACTAGCGATTACATTCAGTACTTC. Amino acid sequence: CASSLTSDYIQYF.